This T cell receptor beta chain was sequenced in a study of Ad26.COV2.S vaccination and SARS-CoV-2 variants. V lost 2 bases and J 0 bases, leaving 7 bases between the germline ends. CDR3 length: 14 residues. The germline CDR1 and CDR2 sequences are SNHLY and FYNNEI. Described treatment: approximately 18 received Ad26.COV2.S at low or high dose, single or two shots; about five received placebo; per-sample allocation not given. At day 63 after the first vaccine or placebo injection, samples were drawn. It was an adult aged 18-55 years in Boston who was the donor. The administered vaccine (an Ad26 vector) expressed Wuhan-strain SARS-CoV-2 spike. TCRdb's copy holds only in-frame clones and misses some; the assay was immunoSEQ multiplex PCR. The sample holds roughly 400,000 clones, roughly 91% seen once.

The specimen was peripheral blood, collected in a trial of Ad26.COV2.S vaccine versus placebo. The rearrangement links TRBV2 to TRBJ1-1; D gene unclear. The origin of this receptor is a person aged 18 to 59 who received the Ad26.COV2.S COVID-19 vaccine or a placebo. CDR3 region: CASSESQLNTEAFF. The DNA for the CDR3 is TGTGCCAGCAGTGAAAGTCAGCTGAACACTGAAGCTTTCTTT.